This T cell receptor (beta chain) was sequenced in a study of response to subunit inactivated influenza vaccine. Regarding the study as a whole: With each seasonal influenza vaccination, the authors suggested, few new T cells are recruited.

TCRdb passed the RT-PCR reads through MiXCR, listing each CDR3 protein once. This table has roughly 500,000 distinct CDR3 sequences, about 25% appearing once. CDR1 SGHTA and CDR2 FQGNSA come from the germline V gene. The CDR3 is 14 amino acids. Trimming left V 5 bases short and J 5 bases short, with 13 bases between. In regard to this clonotype: No antigen is known for it.

The material sequenced was CD4+ T cells sorted from PBMCs, taken roughly 5 days after vaccination. This receptor was taken from a man aged 50 or older who received an inactivated influenza vaccine. This chain links TRBV7-2 with TRBJ2-1, with D possibly being TRBD1 or TRBD2 (6 bases each). The CDR3 here is CASSPGAEDNEQFF. The DNA of the CDR3 is TGTGCCAGCAGCCCGGGGGCAGAGGACAATGAGCAGTTCTTC.